The 27 T cell receptor beta chains in this list originate from one sample, sequenced in a study of blood T cells in healthy people across ages. Using a J-beta primer mix together with a sample-barcoded 5' primer, a second PCR was run for roughly 6 to 12 cycles. TCRdb reprocessed the 5' RACE reads with MiXCR, giving one entry per CDR3 protein. The sample records 650,000 to 800,000 distinct CDR3 sequences, around two fifths being singletons. The sequenced material came from blood. These receptors all come from a man in his sixties in good health.

This clonotype was observed a few times. The rearrangement joins TRBV20-1 to TRBJ1-4; no reliable D call. Looked up from germline, CDR1 is DFQATT and CDR2 is SNEGSKA (reference sequence). The CDR3 length is 14 residues. The ends were cut back, 5 bases at V and 3 bases at J, with 13 bases in the middle. The CDR3 region has the DNA TGCAGTGCTGAAACTATATCGGCTAATGAAAAACTGTTTTTT. The encoded protein is CSAETISANEKLFF.

V is TRBV20-1 and J is TRBJ1-1; D perhaps matches TRBD1 (5 bases). The CDR3 sequence is 14 residues long. CDR1 and CDR2 (germline): DFQATT, SNEGSKA (reference sequence). V was trimmed by 0 bases and J by 1 base, leaving 9 bases between them. CDR3 in amino acids: CSAREWGGNTEAFF. In DNA form, the CDR3 reads TGCAGTGCTAGAGAGTGGGGGGGGAACACTGAAGCTTTCTTT.

This clonotype was detected only a few times. This chain links TRBV29-1 with TRBJ1-2; possibly TRBD1 for D (5 bases). Trimming removed 3 bases from V and 4 bases from J, with 15 bases in between. The CDR3 loop spans 14 amino acids. CDR1 SQVTM and CDR2 ANQGSEA come from the germline V gene. The CDR3: CSVDLMGDVYGYTF. In DNA, the CDR3 is TGCAGCGTTGACCTTATGGGGGATGTCTATGGCTACACCTTC.

The chain combines TRBV3-1 with TRBJ2-1, with D uncertain. The V gene lost 3 bases and the J gene lost 7 bases, with 13 bases spanning the gap. Per germline, CDR1 LGHDT and CDR2 YNNKEL (reference sequence). CDR3 length: 14 residues. The CDR3 here is CASSHGYSGNEQFF. As DNA, the CDR3 is TGTGCCAGCAGCCATGGGTACTCTGGGAATGAGCAGTTCTTC.

The chain carries TRBV6-6 and TRBJ1-1, with D possibly matching TRBD1 (6 bases). Germline CDR1 reads MNHNY; CDR2 reads SVGAGI (reference sequence). CDR3 length: 11 residues. V shed 6 bases and J shed 6 bases, with 8 bases lying between them. CDR3 nucleotides: TGTGCCAGCAGAGGGGGGCCTGAAGCTTTCTTT. Its protein is CASRGGPEAFF.

The chain has TRBV5-1 and TRBJ1-1; D is uncertain. The CDR3 has 15 amino acids. CDR1 is SGHRS, CDR2 YFSETQ, per germline. Trimming removed 5 bases from V and 3 bases from J, with 17 bases in between. Written as DNA, the CDR3 is TGCGCCAGCAGGGCGGGAAGATCCTGGGACACTGAAGCTTTCTTT. As protein: CASRAGRSWDTEAFF.

The rearrangement joins TRBV7-9 to TRBJ2-1, with 9 positions matching TRBD2. The CDR3 runs 14 residues. Losses at the gene ends were 5 bases for V and 9 bases for J; bases not matched to a gene: 8. Germline V CDR1 and CDR2: SEHNR, FQNEAQ (reference sequence). CDR3 loop: CASSGSGGRREQFF. CDR3 DNA sequence: TGTGCCAGCAGCGGCAGCGGGGGGCGACGTGAGCAGTTCTTC.

A few counts support this clonotype. J is TRBJ2-5 and V is TRBV7-9; D may be TRBD2 (6 bases). The V gene lost 3 bases and the J gene lost 5 bases, with 13 bases spanning the gap. Germline V gene data show CDR1 as SEHNR and CDR2 as FQNEAQ (reference sequence). CDR3 size: 14 residues. This CDR3 reads CASSFNVAGETQYF. The CDR3 DNA reads TGTGCCAGCAGCTTCAACGTGGCGGGGGAGACCCAGTACTTC.

The J gene is TRBJ2-2, the V gene TRBV9; a weak D match, TRBD2 (6 bases). Germline loops: CDR1 SGDLS, CDR2 YYNGEE. Trimming left V 3 bases short and J 4 bases short, with 13 bases between. The CDR3 is 15 amino acids. CDR3 nucleotide sequence: TGTGCCAGCAGCGCCAGCCTCGGGAGCACCGGGGAGCTGTTTTTT. It codes for CASSASLGSTGELFF.

This clonotype was seen once. The V call is TRBV5-6, the J call TRBJ2-7; TRBD2 might be the D (7 bases). The germline V and J ends were trimmed by 6 bases and 0 bases, with 16 bases remaining between them. The CDR3 covers 15 residues. Per the germline V gene, CDR1 is SGHDT and CDR2 is YYEEEE. The CDR3 nucleotides read TGTGCCAGCACCAAGGGGGGGGAGAGCTCCTACGAGCAGTACTTC. It is translated as CASTKGGESSYEQYF.

This clonotype has a handful of counts. The chain links TRBV30 to TRBJ2-7; unclear D gene. Germline V gene sequence: CDR1 GTSNPN, CDR2 SVGIG (reference sequence). Trimming left V 4 bases short and J 3 bases short, with 13 bases between. The CDR3 extends over 13 amino acids. CDR3 nucleotides: TGTGCCTGGACGCAAATCGGCGGCTACGAGCAGTACTTC. Its protein is CAWTQIGGYEQYF.

The chain is built from TRBV7-9 and TRBJ2-5, with D tentatively TRBD1 (6 bases). The germline gives CDR1 SEHNR, CDR2 FQNEAQ (reference sequence). The CDR3 is 15 amino acids. V shed 2 bases and J shed 1 base, with 11 bases lying between them. CDR3 in amino acids: CASSLIARGQETQYF. CDR3 DNA: TGTGCCAGCAGCTTAATCGCCAGGGGCCAAGAGACCCAGTACTTC.

The chain employs TRBV9 and TRBJ2-5; 9 nucleotides line up with TRBD2. CDR3 length: 15 amino acids. The J segment lost 0 bases and the V segment lost 2 bases, leaving 2 bases of the junction unmatched. The germline V gene encodes CDR1 SGDLS and CDR2 YYNGEE. The CDR3 sequence is CASSVRGGDQETQYF. CDR3 bases: TGTGCCAGCAGCGTGCGGGGGGGGGACCAAGAGACCCAGTACTTC.

The rearrangement links TRBV6-5 to TRBJ2-5; TRBD2 is a possible D gene (6 bases). CDR3 length equals 13 residues. Trimming cost V 6 bases and J 0 bases, with 8 bases left between them. Germline loops: CDR1 MNHEY, CDR2 SVGAGI. Written as DNA, the CDR3 is TGTGCCAGCAGGGAGGGACACCAAGAGACCCAGTACTTC. It codes for CASREGHQETQYF.

This rearrangement joins TRBV11-1 to TRBJ2-1, with a possible D match to TRBD1 (5 bases). CDR1 is SGHAT and CDR2 is FQDESV in the germline V gene (reference sequence). CDR3 length equals 15 residues. Trimming shortened V by 5 bases and J by 3 bases, and 14 bases separated the two germline ends. The CDR3 protein is CASSHATGRYNEQFF. CDR3 DNA sequence: TGTGCCAGCAGCCACGCCACAGGACGCTACAATGAGCAGTTCTTC.

V is TRBV3-1 and J is TRBJ2-2; D remains ambiguous. The CDR3 has 13 amino acids. Germline loops: CDR1 LGHDT, CDR2 YNNKEL (reference sequence). Trimming left V 1 base short and J 2 bases short, with 2 bases between. CDR3 protein: CASSQVNTGELFF. The CDR3 DNA reads TGTGCCAGCAGCCAAGTTAACACCGGGGAGCTGTTTTTT.

The chain couples TRBV29-1 to TRBJ1-2; TRBD1 might be the D (5 bases). The germline V and J ends were trimmed by 3 bases and 4 bases, with 15 bases remaining between them. Germline V CDR1 and CDR2: SQVTM, ANQGSEA. This CDR3 is 14 amino acids long. The chain's CDR3 is CSVELARVPYGYTF. CDR3 DNA sequence: TGCAGCGTTGAGTTAGCCAGGGTCCCCTATGGCTACACCTTC.

V gene TRBV20-1 combines with J gene TRBJ2-7, with D possibly matching TRBD1 (7 bases). The V end lost 3 bases, the J end lost 3 bases, and 27 bases lay between the germline ends. This CDR3 comprises 18 residues. The germline V gene has CDR1 DFQATT and CDR2 SNEGSKA (reference sequence). This chain's CDR3 is CSASPRGAGTLLLYEQYF. The CDR3 nucleotides read TGCAGTGCTAGCCCCAGGGGGGCAGGGACCCTTTTACTCTACGAGCAGTACTTC.

This clonotype has more than one count but fewer than ten. The V call is TRBV27, the J call TRBJ2-5, with a possible D match to TRBD2 (7 bases). The CDR3 covers 16 residues. Between the trimmed V and J ends, which lost 4 bases and 4 bases, there was a span of 19 bases. The germline gives CDR1 MNHEY, CDR2 SMNVEV (reference sequence). The CDR3 coding sequence is TGTGCCAGCAGTTATCTCTCCGGGGGGCGGGGAGAGACCCAGTACTTC. Protein: CASSYLSGGRGETQYF.

The rearrangement joins TRBV20-1 to TRBJ2-2, with 8 bases identical to TRBD2. Trimming took 5 bases from V and 0 from J; bases not matched to a gene: 5. The CDR3 is 15 amino acids. CDR1 DFQATT and CDR2 SNEGSKA come from the germline V gene (reference sequence). CDR3 nucleotides: TGCAGTGCTTTAACGGGGGGGCCGAACACCGGGGAGCTGTTTTTT. This gives the protein CSALTGGPNTGELFF.

The CDR3 sequence: CASSPVGGGNTEAFF. In DNA, the CDR3 is TGTGCCAGCAGCCCGGTCGGAGGAGGGAACACTGAAGCTTTCTTT. The chain couples TRBV13 to TRBJ1-1; no clear D. V was cut by 5 bases and J by 1 base, with 14 bases left in between. Germline loops: CDR1 PRHDT, CDR2 FYEKMQ (reference sequence). The CDR3 has 15 amino acids. The entire variable domain, with the rest obtained from reference TRBV13 and TRBJ1-1, is as follows: AAGVIQSPRHLIKEKRETATLKCYPIPRHDTVYWYQQGPGQDPQFLISFYEKMQSDKGSIPDRFSAQQFSDYHSELNMSSLELGDSALYFCASSPVGGGNTEAFFGQGTRLTVV.

This clonotype came up a few times. The chain employs TRBV29-1 and TRBJ2-1; 11 bases match TRBD2. This CDR3 region has 14 residues. Germline assignment: CDR1 SQVTM and CDR2 ANQGSEA. V trimming: 6 bases; J trimming: 7 bases; junction bases outside the gene matches: 8. The CDR3, as DNA: TGCAGCGTCGTCCCCGGGACTAGCGGTAATGAGCAGTTCTTC. It specifies CSVVPGTSGNEQFF.

The rearrangement uses TRBV7-9 and TRBJ1-2; TRBD1 might be the D (5 bases). CDR1 SEHNR and CDR2 FQNEAQ come from the germline V gene (reference sequence). V gave up 3 bases and J gave up 1 base, with 12 bases separating them. There are 15 residues in the CDR3. Written as DNA, the CDR3 is TGTGCCAGCAGCTTCCGAGGGGACCATAACTATGGCTACACCTTC. It translates to CASSFRGDHNYGYTF. Filled out from reference TRBV7-9 and TRBJ1-2, the complete variable domain reads DTGVSQNPRHKITKRGQNVTFRCDPISEHNRLYWYRQTLGQGPEFLTYFQNEAQLEKSRLLSDRFSAERPKGSFSTLEIQRTEQGDSAMYLCASSFRGDHNYGYTFGSGTRLTVV.

This clonotype has a handful of counts. The V call is TRBV4-2, the J call TRBJ1-2; perhaps TRBD1 as D (6 bases). There are 17 residues in the CDR3. Germline V lookup: CDR1 LGHNA, CDR2 YNFKEQ. The V gene lost 1 base and the J gene lost 1 base, with 16 bases spanning the gap. CDR3 sequence (DNA): TGTGCCAGCAGCCAAGCCTATTATGGACAGAATAACTATGGCTACACCTTC. It is translated as CASSQAYYGQNNYGYTF.

This clonotype occurred many times. The genes are TRBV11-2 and TRBJ2-5, with D possibly matching TRBD2 (6 bases). This CDR3 has 16 amino acids. Germline V gene data show CDR1 as SGHAT and CDR2 as FQNNGV. V lost 1 base and J 5 bases, leaving 17 bases between the germline ends. The CDR3 loop reads CASSLGTKSPQETQYF. The CDR3, as DNA: TGTGCCAGCAGCTTAGGGACTAAATCCCCCCAGGAGACCCAGTACTTC.

This clonotype came up a few times. The rearrangement joins TRBV28 to TRBJ2-1; 10 positions match TRBD1. Germline CDR1 MDHEN, CDR2 SYDVKM. There are 14 residues in the CDR3. The J segment lost 8 bases and the V segment lost 10 bases, leaving 11 bases of the junction unmatched. The CDR3, as DNA: TGTGCCACGGGGAGACAGGGGGCGCGGGATGAGCAGTTCTTC. It codes for CATGRQGARDEQFF. Complete variable domain (other parts from reference TRBV28 and TRBJ2-1): DVKVTQSSRYLVKRTGEKVFLECVQDMDHENMFWYRQDPGLGLRLIYFSYDVKMKEKGDIPEGYSVSREKKERFSLILESASTNQTSMYLCATGRQGARDEQFFGPGTRLTVL.

V is TRBV6-1 and J is TRBJ2-3; possibly TRBD1 for D (6 bases). In germline, CDR1 is MNHNS, CDR2 SASEGT. The V gene lost 0 bases and the J gene lost 4 bases, with 11 bases spanning the gap. The CDR3 has 15 residues. The DNA of the CDR3 is TGTGCCAGCAGTGAAGCGAACTACAGGGCAGATACGCAGTATTTT. Its translation: CASSEANYRADTQYF.